This is a list of T cell receptor beta chains from one sample in a study of metastatic and nonmetastatic thyroid tumors. MiXCR re-clonotyped the PCR reads for TCRdb. The table includes about 33,000 clones, about a sixth detected once. Sequencing was done on a sample of blood. All receptors come from a female donor with papillary thyroid cancer or a benign thyroid nodule (not recorded which). Some clones in this sample may be carry-over from other donors' samples. The conserved cysteine and the conserved F or W are not part of the CDR3 here. Clone size is given for some rows only: seen once, a few or many times, or a class if the clone is expanded.

TRBJ1-5 | TRBV28 | many | ASTRGANQPQH
TRBJ2-1 | TRBV4-3 | many | ASSQDGQGTYNEQF
TRBJ2-7 | TRBV12-3/TRBV12-4 | - | AISFQAFEQY
TRBJ2-1 | TRBV4-1 | many | ASSQDLDSYNEQF
TRBJ2-5 | TRBV5-1 | many | ASSLVPSGEQETQY
TRBJ2-3 | TRBV7-2 | many | ASSADRGLSDTQY
TRBJ2-1 | TRBV19 | many | ASSIRGSSYNEQF
TRBJ1-2 | TRBV6-1 | many | ASSRGGDYGYT
TRBJ1-2 | TRBV28 | many | ASLGAGLRFYGYT
TRBJ2-5 | TRBV7-8 | many | ASSRAGSQRETQY
TRBJ2-3 | TRBV29-1 | many | SESEGTATDTQY
TRBJ1-6 | TRBV20-1 | many | SARSAGTENSPLH
TRBJ2-7 | TRBV20-1 | - | SARDRDTLYEQY
TRBJ2-5 | TRBV15 | many | ATSSRSAGETQY
TRBJ2-7 | TRBV20-1 | medium-sized | SARAPGGGEQY
TRBJ1-2 | TRBV19 | many | ASSKVGEAGYGYT
TRBJ1-6 | TRBV20-1 | many | SAPRGSSYNSPLH
TRBJ1-2 | TRBV6-1 | medium-sized | ASSFAELGGSYGYT
TRBJ1-6 | TRBV18 | many | ASSRGEDSPLH
TRBJ2-7 | TRBV5-1 | - | ASSLDGLEQY
TRBJ1-4 | TRBV7-9 | many | ASSRVLSTNEKLF
TRBJ2-7 | TRBV18 | many | ASSQTGIDSYEQY
TRBJ1-2 | TRBV11-2 | - | ASSLLSRGPDYGYT
TRBJ1-6 | TRBV18 | many | ASSPGRGTNSPLH
TRBJ2-1 | TRBV10-1 | few | ASSEASGVRNKQF
TRBJ2-3 | TRBV5-1 | many | ASSSSGASGASTDTQY
TRBJ2-7 | TRBV28 | - | ASSLGQGIDQY
TRBJ2-2 | TRBV6-1 | few | ASSDTGLADINTGELF
TRBJ1-1 | TRBV6-1 | few | ASSLDRICEAF
TRBJ1-4 | TRBV6-1 | many | ASSEAGTGYEKLF
TRBJ1-6 | TRBV6-1 | medium-sized | ASSEVQGVYSPLH
TRBJ2-1 | TRBV4-3 | many | ASSQDFGRIGNEQF
TRBJ1-5 | TRBV6-1 | few | ASNRYTGVVQPQH
TRBJ2-2 | TRBV7-7 | - | ASSLEAGGNTGELF
TRBJ1-6 | TRBV11-2 | once | ASSLTVGDSPLH
TRBJ2-1 | TRBV3-1 | once | ASRHTRIKNNEQF
TRBJ2-1 | TRBV4-3 | many | ASSQEGQGVKF
TRBJ2-1 | TRBV12-3/TRBV12-4 | many | ASTILARQGNEQF
TRBJ2-3 | TRBV10-1 | many | ASSEPGGSTDTQY
TRBJ2-7 | TRBV6-2/TRBV6-3 | few | ATPFKVRAFLSYEQY
TRBJ1-6 | TRBV4-1 | medium-sized | ASSQGNSPLH
TRBJ2-1 | TRBV12-3/TRBV12-4 | few | ACSRAGGGANNEQF
TRBJ1-5 | TRBV7-2 | many | ASTSTGRNQPQH
TRBJ2-2 | TRBV25-1 | few | ASREQGRVTVELF
TRBJ2-2 | TRBV3-1 | once | ASSQKGGTGELF
TRBJ1-2 | TRBV5-1 | - | ASSPGTGGALDGYT
TRBJ1-1 | TRBV11-2 | many | ASSLQGGTEAF
TRBJ1-2 | TRBV9 | many | ASSAPKGGGYT
TRBJ2-2 | TRBV3-1 | - | ASSQGRRGRTGELF
TRBJ2-7 | TRBV7-2 | - | ASSRSGFNHEQY
TRBJ1-4 | TRBV11-1 | many | ASSPTVGNEKLF
TRBJ1-1 | TRBV19 | medium-sized | ASSIVSNTEAF
TRBJ2-1 | TRBV11-2 | many | ASSLVVGVQF
TRBJ1-5 | TRBV6-6 | - | ASIYSAGGGNNQPQH
TRBJ1-3 | TRBV12-3/TRBV12-4 | few | ASISPQGSGSTIY